One and the same sample provided the 4 T cell receptor beta chains below, sequenced in a study of blood T cell repertoires in COVID-19. Profiled with immunoSEQ multiplex PCR; TCRdb holds only in-frame clones, not every one. The top ten hold around 3.2% of the sample, which has about 170,000 clones, around 85% seen once. Sequencing input: peripheral blood. The source is a human donor with acute or convalescent COVID-19. The donor label of this sample is uncertain.

The CDR3 region has the DNA TGCGCCAGCAGCCAAGTAGAAACAGGGGGCTTTGGCTACACCTTC. This translates into CASSQVETGGFGYTF. The V gene is TRBV4-3, the J gene TRBJ1-2; 9 bases fit TRBD1. Trimming took 1 base from V and 7 from J; bases not matched to a gene: 7. Germline values: CDR1 LGHNA, CDR2 YSLEER. The CDR3 is 15 amino acids.

This clone occurred once. The chain is built from TRBV5-1 and TRBJ1-1; the match to TRBD1 covers 9 bases. This CDR3 comprises 15 residues. V was clipped by 0 bases and J by 7 bases; unmatched bases: 7. Germline CDR1 is SGHRS and CDR2 is YFSETQ. The CDR3 region has the DNA TGCGCCAGCAGCTTGGCCGCCGGGACAGGGAGTGAAGCTTTCTTT. It codes for CASSLAAGTGSEAFF.

This clone was detected only a few times. This chain's CDR3 is CASTPRVSGRNTEAFF. The DNA of the CDR3 is TGTGCCAGTACCCCCAGGGTCTCCGGCCGGAACACTGAAGCTTTCTTT. The rearrangement uses TRBV19 and TRBJ1-1; the D gene is possibly TRBD1 (5 bases). V lost 7 bases and J lost 1, with 19 bases in between. Germline V lookup: CDR1 LNHDA, CDR2 SQIVND (reference sequence). The CDR3 runs 16 residues. The variable domain in full, completed from reference TRBV19 and TRBJ1-1, reads DGGITQSPKYLFRKEGQNVTLSCEQNLNHDAMYWYRQDPGQGLRLIYYSQIVNDFQKGDIAEGYSVSREKKESFPLTVTSAQKNPTAFYLCASTPRVSGRNTEAFFGQGTRLTVV.

This clone appeared once. The chain recombines TRBV29-1 with TRBJ2-1; 8 bases line up with TRBD2. CDR3 length equals 13 residues. J lost 7 bases, V lost 7 bases, and 9 bases had no gene match. Per the germline V gene, CDR1 is SQVTM and CDR2 is ANQGSEA. Here the CDR3 reads CSDRVSGVNEQFF. Written as DNA, the CDR3 is TGCAGCGATAGGGTTAGCGGGGTGAATGAGCAGTTCTTC.